A selection of T cell receptor beta chains follows, all from one sample in a study of cytomegalovirus exposure and HLA in healthy donors. Clones were read by immunoSEQ multiplex PCR, and TCRdb kept only the in-frame ones, dropping some. The sample contains about 160,000 clones, over 80% of which appear only once. What was sequenced was PBMCs. These receptors were taken from a boy aged 2 to 9 in good health and CMV-seronegative. The CDR3 runs from the conserved cysteine through the conserved F or W. D genes are given only for firm matches. Size values are once, few and many counts, or a class for expanded clones, and some rows have none.

>NA|TRBV23-1|TRBJ1-4|NA
CARGSRDITNEKLFF
TGCGCCCGTGGGTCGCGTGACATCACTAATGAAAAACTGTTTTTT
>NA|TRBV7-2|TRBJ2-1|TRBD2
CASSYSGTISYNEQFF
TGTGCCAGCAGCTATTCCGGGACTATCTCCTACAATGAGCAGTTCTTC
>once|TRBV5-1|TRBJ2-1|TRBD1
CASSLGTGGAGSYNEQFF
TGCGCCAGCAGCTTAGGGACAGGGGGCGCAGGGTCCTACAATGAGCAGTTCTTC
>NA|TRBV5-1|TRBJ1-1|TRBD1
CASSLAGQANTEAFF
TGCGCCAGCAGCCTTGCTGGACAGGCGAACACTGAAGCTTTCTTT
>NA|TRBV18|TRBJ1-1|TRBD1
CASSPDRGTEAFF
TGTGCCAGCTCACCAGACAGGGGTACTGAAGCTTTCTTT
>NA|TRBV4-1|TRBJ1-6|NA
CASSQEGESYNSPLHF
TGCGCCAGCAGCCAAGAAGGGGAATCCTATAATTCACCCCTCCACTTT
>NA|TRBV2|TRBJ2-7|NA
CASSDTYEQYF
TGTGCCAGCAGCGATACCTACGAGCAGTACTTC
>NA|TRBV6-6|TRBJ1-2|TRBD1
CASSSDTGTDGYTF
TGTGCCAGCAGTTCCGATACCGGGACAGATGGCTACACCTTC
>NA|TRBV2|TRBJ1-1|NA
CASRPPGTLNTEAFF
TGTGCCAGCAGGCCCCCCGGGACATTGAACACTGAAGCCTTCTTT
>few|TRBV5-4|TRBJ2-7|TRBD1
CASSSGQGVGEQYF
TGTGCCAGCAGCTCGGGACAGGGAGTAGGCGAGCAGTACTTC
>NA|TRBV30|TRBJ2-3|NA
CAWSVLDTQYF
TGTGCCTGGAGTGTACTAGATACGCAGTATTTT
>NA|TRBV18|TRBJ1-3|NA
CASSPRVLRDSGNTIYF
TGTGCCAGCTCACCACGAGTACTCAGGGACTCTGGAAACACCATATATTTT
>NA|TRBV7-2|TRBJ2-7|TRBD2
CASSLGAGASYEQYF
TGTGCCAGCAGCTTAGGAGCGGGAGCCTCCTACGAGCAGTACTTC
>few|TRBV5-8|TRBJ2-1|NA
CASSLRQRIYSYNEQFF
TGTGCCAGCAGCTTACGACAACGGATTTACTCCTACAATGAGCAGTTCTTC
>NA|TRBV6-5|TRBJ1-1|TRBD1
CASRYRTGANTEAFF
TGTGCCAGCAGGTACAGGACAGGGGCGAACACTGAAGCTTTCTTT
>NA|TRBV6-5|TRBJ1-1|NA
CASSYSWGGTEAFF
TGTGCCAGCAGTTACTCATGGGGCGGCACTGAAGCTTTCTTT
>NA|TRBV9|TRBJ2-7|NA
CASSVADGSYEQYF
TGTGCCAGCAGCGTAGCGGACGGGAGCTACGAGCAGTACTTC
>NA|TRBV19|TRBJ2-7|TRBD2
CASSRGTSGRALSYEQYF
TGTGCCAGTAGTAGGGGGACTAGCGGGAGGGCCTTGTCCTACGAGCAGTACTTC
>NA|TRBV18|TRBJ1-1|NA
CASSPRSRQPNTEAFF
TGTGCCAGCTCACCGCGGAGCAGACAGCCGAACACTGAAGCTTTCTTT
>once|TRBV4-3|TRBJ2-1|TRBD1
CASSQDLDRGSYNEQFF
TGCGCCAGCAGCCAAGATCTTGACAGGGGCTCCTACAATGAGCAGTTCTTC
>few|TRBV11-2|TRBJ1-3|TRBD1
CASRSQGTGNTIYF
TGTGCCAGCAGATCACAGGGGACCGGGAACACCATATATTTT
>once|TRBV30|TRBJ2-1|NA
CAWAGRTQFF
TGTGCCTGGGCGGGACGGACGCAGTTCTTC
>NA|TRBV19|TRBJ2-3|TRBD1
CASRGQGMDTQYF
TGTGCCAGTAGGGGACAGGGTATGGATACGCAGTATTTT
>NA|TRBV11-2|TRBJ2-5|NA
CASSLEGSGSGWETQYF
TGTGCCAGCAGCTTAGAGGGCTCAGGGTCCGGATGGGAGACCCAGTACTTC
>NA|TRBV27|TRBJ2-7|TRBD2
CASSPLAGVYEQYF
TGTGCCAGCAGTCCTCTAGCGGGAGTTTACGAGCAGTACTTC
>NA|TRBV5-4|TRBJ2-1|NA
CASSGGNSYNEQFF
TGTGCCAGCAGCGGCGGGAACTCCTACAATGAGCAGTTCTTC
>NA|TRBV7-2|TRBJ2-3|TRBD2
CASSFGGTTDTQYF
TGTGCCAGCAGCTTCGGGGGGACCACAGATACGCAGTATTTT
>NA|TRBV2|TRBJ2-6|NA
CASHPGYSGANVLTF
TGTGCCAGCCACCCAGGGTACTCTGGGGCCAACGTCCTGACTTTC
>NA|TRBV4-3|TRBJ2-1|NA
CASSRGYSSTNEQFF
TGCGCCAGCAGCCGCGGATACTCTTCCACGAATGAGCAGTTCTTC
>few|TRBV5-1|TRBJ2-1|NA
CASSLSSENEQFF
TGCGCCAGCAGCTTGTCGTCGGAGAATGAGCAGTTCTTC
>NA|TRBV6-5|TRBJ1-6|NA
CASRRGAHSPLHF
TGTGCCAGCAGACGTGGGGCCCATTCACCCCTCCACTTT
>NA|TRBV6-5|TRBJ1-2|TRBD1
CASTRDSRLYGYTF
TGTGCCAGCACTAGGGACAGTCGTCTCTATGGCTACACCTTC